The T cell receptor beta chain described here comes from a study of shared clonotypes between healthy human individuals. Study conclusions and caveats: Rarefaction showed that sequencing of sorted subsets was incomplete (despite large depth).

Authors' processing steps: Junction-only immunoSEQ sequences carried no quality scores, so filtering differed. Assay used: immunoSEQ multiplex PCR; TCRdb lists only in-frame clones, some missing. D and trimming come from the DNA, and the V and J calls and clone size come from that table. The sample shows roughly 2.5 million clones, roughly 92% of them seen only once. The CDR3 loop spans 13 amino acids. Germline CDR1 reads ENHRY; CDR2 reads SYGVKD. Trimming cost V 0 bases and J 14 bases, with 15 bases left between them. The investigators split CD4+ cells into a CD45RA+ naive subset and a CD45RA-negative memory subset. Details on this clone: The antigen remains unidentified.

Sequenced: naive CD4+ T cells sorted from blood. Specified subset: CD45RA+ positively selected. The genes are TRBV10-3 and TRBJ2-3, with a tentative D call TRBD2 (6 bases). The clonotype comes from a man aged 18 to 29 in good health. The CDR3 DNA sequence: TGTGCCATCAGTGAGTCACCACCGGGACTGACGTATTTT. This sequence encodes CAISESPPGLTYF.